One and the same sample provided the 6 T cell receptor beta chains below, sequenced in a study of Graves' ophthalmopathy and Graves' hyperthyroidism. Amplification targeted the TCR beta CDR3 regions, with RNA transcripts as the source material. Second-round multiplex PCR came after a first-round RT-PCR that employed HTBI primers. TCRdb ran MiXCR on the multiplex PCR reads and lists one entry per CDR3 protein. Of roughly 1.1 million distinct CDR3 sequences in the sample, 35% to 40% are singletons; the top ten hold around 10%. Sequencing was carried out using peripheral blood or thyroid tissue (not recorded which). These receptors all stem from an adult man with Graves' hyperthyroidism.

Details on this clonotype: One end of the junction is discordant with germline, which a read error may explain. CDR3 residues: CASSGLADIEQYF. CDR3 bases: TGTGCCAGCAGTGGACTAGCAGATATCGAGCAGTACTTC. The V and J genes are TRBV10-2 and TRBJ2-7; TRBD2 matches 8 bases. CDR1 is WSHSY, CDR2 SAAADI, per germline. This CDR3 region has 13 residues.

Only a few counts were recorded for this clonotype. The chain uses TRBV6-5 and TRBJ1-6; D perhaps matches TRBD1 (5 bases). The germline V gene encodes CDR1 MNHEY and CDR2 SVGAGI. V lost 0 bases and J 4 bases, leaving 10 bases between the germline ends. This CDR3 is 16 amino acids long. In DNA form, the CDR3 reads TGTGCCAGCAGTTACTCTGCCAGGGTGTATAATTCACCCCTCCACTTT. It codes for CASSYSARVYNSPLHF.

This chain links TRBV3-1 with TRBJ2-5; D tentatively reads TRBD1 or TRBD2 (5 bases each). This CDR3 has 14 residues. V lost 5 bases, J lost 6 bases, and 16 bases lay in between. Germline CDR1 is LGHDT and CDR2 is YNNKEL (reference sequence). The CDR3 nucleotides are TGTGCCAGCAGCTACGGCCAGGGACGCCAGACCCAGTACTTC. It encodes CASSYGQGRQTQYF.

This clonotype has only a few counts. The chain recombines TRBV15 with TRBJ1-6, with 7 bases that match TRBD1. CDR1 is LNHNV, CDR2 YYDKDF, per germline (reference sequence). CDR3 length: 14 amino acids. Trimming removed 6 bases from V and 6 bases from J; junction bases left unmatched: 5. This chain's CDR3 is CATREDRANSPLHF. DNA for the CDR3: TGTGCCACCAGAGAAGACAGGGCTAATTCACCCCTCCACTTT.

This clonotype was detected many times. The chain joins TRBV11-2 to TRBJ1-2; TRBD1 agrees at 10 bases. V trimming: 4 bases; J trimming: 6 bases; junction bases outside the gene matches: 8. Looked up from germline, CDR1 is SGHAT and CDR2 is FQNNGV. The CDR3 covers 15 residues. CDR3: CASSSGQGTVDGYTF. CDR3 coding DNA: TGTGCCAGCAGCTCGGGACAGGGGACAGTGGATGGCTACACCTTC.

This clonotype occurred a few times. The CDR3: CASGIATGSYEQYF. CDR3 sequence (DNA): TGTGCCAGCGGCATAGCTACAGGGTCCTACGAGCAGTACTTC. This chain connects TRBV7-2 to TRBJ2-7, with a possible D match to TRBD1 (6 bases). The germline V gene has CDR1 SGHTA and CDR2 FQGNSA. The CDR3 loop spans 14 amino acids. V was shortened by 8 bases and J by 1 base, with 15 bases between the two germline ends.